Sequencing of this T cell receptor (beta chain) was carried out in a study of CD8 T cells in Susac syndrome. The junction had 5 bases not matched to a gene; V was cut back by 1 base and J by 5 bases. This CDR3 comprises 16 residues. Germline lookup yields CDR1 LGHDT and CDR2 YNNKEL (reference sequence). RNA, at about 0.5 to 1 ug, was reverse transcribed with random hexamers. An immunoSEQ multiplex PCR amplified TCR beta CDR3 over 54 Vbeta and 13 Jbeta. TCRdb re-derived calls from the immunoSEQ multiplex PCR reads in MiXCR, one entry per CDR3 protein. The data contain over 100,000 distinct CDR3 sequences, about nine tenths of them seen just once; the ten biggest clones take up approximately 0.13%. TCR beta was sequenced from blood CD8+ and CD4+ T cells.

The V call is TRBV3-1, the J call TRBJ2-1; 10 positions agree with TRBD2. The origin of this receptor is a human donor in good health. Sequenced sample: CD8+ T cells from PBMCs. CDR3 loop: CASSQGVGLADNEQFF. Written as DNA, the CDR3 is TGTGCCAGCAGCCAAGGTGTAGGACTAGCGGACAATGAGCAGTTCTTC.